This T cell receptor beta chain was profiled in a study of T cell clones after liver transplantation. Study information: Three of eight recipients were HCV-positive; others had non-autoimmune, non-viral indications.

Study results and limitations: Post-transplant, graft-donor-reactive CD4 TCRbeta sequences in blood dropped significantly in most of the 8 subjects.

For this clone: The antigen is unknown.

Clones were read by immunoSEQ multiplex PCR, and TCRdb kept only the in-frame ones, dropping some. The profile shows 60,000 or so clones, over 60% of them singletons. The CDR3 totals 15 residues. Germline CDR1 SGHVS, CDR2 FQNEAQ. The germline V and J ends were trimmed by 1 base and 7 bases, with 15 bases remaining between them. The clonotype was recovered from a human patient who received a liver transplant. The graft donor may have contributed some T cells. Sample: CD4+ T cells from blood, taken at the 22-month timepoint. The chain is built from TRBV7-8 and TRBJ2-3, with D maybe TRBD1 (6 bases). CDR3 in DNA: TGTGCCAGCAGCTTAGGCCAGGGGCGCAAACATACGCAGTATTTT. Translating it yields CASSLGQGRKHTQYF.